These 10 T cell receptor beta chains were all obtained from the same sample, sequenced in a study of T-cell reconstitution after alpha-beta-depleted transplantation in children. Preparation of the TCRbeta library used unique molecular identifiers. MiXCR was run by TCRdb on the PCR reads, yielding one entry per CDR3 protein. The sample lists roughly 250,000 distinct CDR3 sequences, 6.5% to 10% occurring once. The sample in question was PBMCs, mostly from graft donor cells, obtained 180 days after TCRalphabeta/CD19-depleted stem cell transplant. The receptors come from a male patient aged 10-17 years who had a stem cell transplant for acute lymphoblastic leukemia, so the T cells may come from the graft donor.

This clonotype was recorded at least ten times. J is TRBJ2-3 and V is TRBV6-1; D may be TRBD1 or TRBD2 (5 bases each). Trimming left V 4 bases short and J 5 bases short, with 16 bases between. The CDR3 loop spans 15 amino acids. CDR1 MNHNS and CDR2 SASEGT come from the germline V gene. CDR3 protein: CASSALGGRIDTQYF. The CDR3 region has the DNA TGTGCCAGCAGTGCGCTTGGGGGTAGGATAGATACGCAGTATTTT.

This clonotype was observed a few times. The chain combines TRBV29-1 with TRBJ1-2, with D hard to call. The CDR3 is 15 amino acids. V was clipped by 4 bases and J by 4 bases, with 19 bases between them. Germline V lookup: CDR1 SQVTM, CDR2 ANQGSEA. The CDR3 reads CSVVGGIRAPYGYTF. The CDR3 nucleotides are TGCAGCGTTGTCGGTGGGATTCGGGCTCCCTATGGCTACACCTTC.

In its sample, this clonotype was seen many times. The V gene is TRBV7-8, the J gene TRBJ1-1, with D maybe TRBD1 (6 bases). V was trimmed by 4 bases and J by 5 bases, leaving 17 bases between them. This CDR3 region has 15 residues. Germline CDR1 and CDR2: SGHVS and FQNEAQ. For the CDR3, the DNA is TGTGCCAGCAGCTCTGACCCGGGACAAGAAACTGAAGCTTTCTTT. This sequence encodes CASSSDPGQETEAFF.

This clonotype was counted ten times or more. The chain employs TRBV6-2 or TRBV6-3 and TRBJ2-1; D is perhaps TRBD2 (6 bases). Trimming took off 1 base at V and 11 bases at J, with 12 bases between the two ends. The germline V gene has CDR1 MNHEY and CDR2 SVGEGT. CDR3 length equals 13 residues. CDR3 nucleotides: TGTGCCAGCAGTTACTGGGCTAGCGACAAGCAGTTCTTC. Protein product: CASSYWASDKQFF.

The CDR3 is CASSLNGNRPQHF. The CDR3 region has the DNA TGCGCCAGCAGCTTGAACGGTAACAGGCCCCAGCATTTT. The V call is TRBV5-1, the J call TRBJ1-5; D gene unclear. The V end lost 1 base, the J end lost 9 bases, and 11 bases lay between the germline ends. The length of the CDR3 is 13 residues. CDR1 is SGHRS, CDR2 YFSETQ, per germline.

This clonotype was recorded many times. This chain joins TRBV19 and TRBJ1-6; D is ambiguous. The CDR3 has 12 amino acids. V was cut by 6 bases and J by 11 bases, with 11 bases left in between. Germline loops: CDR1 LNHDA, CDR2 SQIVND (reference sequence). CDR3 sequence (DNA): TGTGCCAGTAGAGTGGGGATGACACCCCTCCACTTT. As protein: CASRVGMTPLHF.

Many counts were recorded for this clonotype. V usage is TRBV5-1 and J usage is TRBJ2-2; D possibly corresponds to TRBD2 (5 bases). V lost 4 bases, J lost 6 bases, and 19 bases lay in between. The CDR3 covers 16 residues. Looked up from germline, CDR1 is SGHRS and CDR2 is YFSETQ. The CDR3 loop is CASSRNIEGGSGELFF. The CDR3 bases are TGCGCCAGCAGCCGCAACATCGAGGGTGGGTCCGGGGAGCTGTTTTTT.

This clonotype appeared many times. The CDR3 DNA follows: TGCGCCAGCAGCTTGGTGGGGACAGGACCGCCTGGAAACACCATATATTTT. This sequence encodes CASSLVGTGPPGNTIYF. V is TRBV5-1 and J is TRBJ1-3; TRBD1 aligns across 8 bases. The CDR3 is made up of 17 amino acids. The germline V gene has CDR1 SGHRS and CDR2 YFSETQ. The junction had 7 bases not matched to a gene; V was cut back by 0 bases and J by 2 bases.

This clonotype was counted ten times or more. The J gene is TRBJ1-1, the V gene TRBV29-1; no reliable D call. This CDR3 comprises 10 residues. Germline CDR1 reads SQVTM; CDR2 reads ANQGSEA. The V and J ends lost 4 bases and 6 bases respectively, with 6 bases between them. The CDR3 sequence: CSVGGAEAFF. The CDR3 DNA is TGCAGCGTTGGGGGAGCTGAAGCTTTCTTT.

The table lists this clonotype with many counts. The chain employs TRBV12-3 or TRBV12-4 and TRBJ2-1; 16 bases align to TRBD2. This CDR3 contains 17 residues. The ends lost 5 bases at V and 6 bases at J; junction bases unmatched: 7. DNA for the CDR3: TGTGCCAGCAGTCCTGGGACTAGCGGGAGGGCCGGCAATGAGCAGTTCTTC. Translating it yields CASSPGTSGRAGNEQFF.